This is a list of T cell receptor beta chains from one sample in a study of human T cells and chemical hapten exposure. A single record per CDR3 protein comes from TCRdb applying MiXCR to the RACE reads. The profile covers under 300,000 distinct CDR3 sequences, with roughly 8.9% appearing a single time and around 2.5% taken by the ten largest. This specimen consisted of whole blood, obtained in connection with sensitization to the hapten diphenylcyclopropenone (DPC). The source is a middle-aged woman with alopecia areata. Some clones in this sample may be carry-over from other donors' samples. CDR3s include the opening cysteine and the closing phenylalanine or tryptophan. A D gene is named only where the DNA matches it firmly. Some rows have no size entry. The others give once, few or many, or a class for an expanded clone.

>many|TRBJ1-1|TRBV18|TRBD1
TGTGCCAGCTCACCAGGGACAGGGCTGAACACTGAAGCTTTCTTT
CASSPGTGLNTEAFF
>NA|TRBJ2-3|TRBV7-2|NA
TGTGCCAGCAGCTTAGTCCTTAAGACAGATACGCAGTATTTT
CASSLVLKTDTQYF
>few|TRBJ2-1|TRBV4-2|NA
TGTGCCAGCAGCCAAGATAAGGAATACAATGAGCAGTTCTTC
CASSQDKEYNEQFF
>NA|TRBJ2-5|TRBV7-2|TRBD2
TGTGCCAGCAGTTTATTCCGCAGGGAGGGGACCCAGTACTTC
CASSLFRREGTQYF
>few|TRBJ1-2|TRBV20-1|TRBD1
TGCAGTGCTAGCGTGCCAGGGGGCAGTTATGGCTACACCTTC
CSASVPGGSYGYTF
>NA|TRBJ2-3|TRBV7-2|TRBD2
TGTGCCAGCAGCAAGGGTCGGGGAGCGGGAGCAGCAGATACGCAGTATTTT
CASSKGRGAGAADTQYF
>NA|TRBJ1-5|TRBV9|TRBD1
TGTGCCAGCAGCGGTGACAGGGGGTTCCAGCCCCAGCATTTT
CASSGDRGFQPQHF
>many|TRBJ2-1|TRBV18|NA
TGTGCCAGCTCACCTTCCCATACTAGGGCGGCTGAGCAGTTCTTC
CASSPSHTRAAEQFF
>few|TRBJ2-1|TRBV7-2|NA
TGTGCCAGCAGCCCCCGGGACCAATACAATGAGCAGTTCTTC
CASSPRDQYNEQFF
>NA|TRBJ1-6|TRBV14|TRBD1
TGTGCCAGCAGCCAAGATGGGGGACAGGGGGCGCGTTCACCCCTCCACTTT
CASSQDGGQGARSPLHF
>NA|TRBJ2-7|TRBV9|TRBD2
TGTGCCAGCAGCGCGCTGGGACTAGCGGATTACGAGCAGTACTTC
CASSALGLADYEQYF
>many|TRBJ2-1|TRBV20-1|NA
TGCAGTGCCGCAGACGCCACCCGAGCGGGACAATACAATGAGCAGTTCTTC
CSAADATRAGQYNEQFF
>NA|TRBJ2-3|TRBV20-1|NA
TGCAGTGGGGGCGGAGGGGGCACAGATACGCAGTATTTT
CSGGGGGTDTQYF
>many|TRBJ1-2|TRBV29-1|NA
TGCAGCGGCTGGACAGCCAACTATGGCTACACCTTC
CSGWTANYGYTF
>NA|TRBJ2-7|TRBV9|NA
TGTGCCAGCAGCCCTCAATGGTCCTACGAGCAGTACTTC
CASSPQWSYEQYF
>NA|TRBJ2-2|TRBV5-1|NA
TGCGCCAGCAGCTTGGAGCTGGGACCTACCACCGGGGAGCTGTTTTTT
CASSLELGPTTGELFF
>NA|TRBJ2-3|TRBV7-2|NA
TGTGCCAGCAGCCCAGCGCGGACAGCGGCCACAGATACGCAGTATTTT
CASSPARTAATDTQYF
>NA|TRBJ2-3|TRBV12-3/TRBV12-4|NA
TGTGCCAGCAGGGTTGCCGGGATCACAGATACGCAGTATTTT
CASRVAGITDTQYF
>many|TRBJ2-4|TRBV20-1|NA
TGCAGTGCTAGTCCCCCGCCCCAAAACATTCAGTACTTC
CSASPPPQNIQYF
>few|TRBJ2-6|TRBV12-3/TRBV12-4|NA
TGTGCCAGCAGTTTAGGGGGTGTTGGGGCCAACGTCCTGACTTTC
CASSLGGVGANVLTF
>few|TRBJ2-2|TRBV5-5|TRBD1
TGTGCCAGCAGCTTGGCCGCGAGACAGGGGGCTTCCGGGGAGCTGTTTTTT
CASSLAARQGASGELFF
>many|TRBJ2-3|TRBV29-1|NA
TGCAGCGCAATGGGGGATGATCTGGCAGATACGCAGTATTTT
CSAMGDDLADTQYF
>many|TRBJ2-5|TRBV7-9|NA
TGTGCCAGCAGCTTAGTGAGGACAGAAGAGACCCAGTACTTC
CASSLVRTEETQYF
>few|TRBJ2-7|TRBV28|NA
TGTGCCAGCAGTCGCTCCAGGTTAGGAACCTACGAGCAGTACTTC
CASSRSRLGTYEQYF
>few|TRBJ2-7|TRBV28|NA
TGTGCCAGCAGCCTTGCAGCGGGCGGGAATTCCTACGAGCAGTACTTC
CASSLAAGGNSYEQYF
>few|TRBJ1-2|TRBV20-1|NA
TGCAGTGCGCGGACTACCGGGGACTATGGCTACACCTTC
CSARTTGDYGYTF
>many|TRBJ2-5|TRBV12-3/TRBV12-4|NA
TGTGCCAGCAGCCTAGGTGGCGGTGGAACCCAGTACTTC
CASSLGGGGTQYF
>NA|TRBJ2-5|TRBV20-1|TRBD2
TGCAGTGCTAGAGTTGGACTAGCTCAAGAGACCCAGTACTTC
CSARVGLAQETQYF
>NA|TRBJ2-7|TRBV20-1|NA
TGCAGTGCTAGAGGGACCGCGTTCGCCTACGAGCAGTACTTC
CSARGTAFAYEQYF
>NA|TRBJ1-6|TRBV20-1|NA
TGCAGTGCTGCACACCAGGGGTATAATTCACCCCTCCACTTT
CSAAHQGYNSPLHF
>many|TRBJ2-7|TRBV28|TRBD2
TGTGCCAGCAGCCCCGGGACTAGCGGGAGTAGCGAGCAGTACTTC
CASSPGTSGSSEQYF
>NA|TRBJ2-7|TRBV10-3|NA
TGTGCCACCAGGGTGGACCTAGCGAACCACGAGCAGTACTTC
CATRVDLANHEQYF
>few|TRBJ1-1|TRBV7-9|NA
TGTGCCAGCAGCTTTCAAACAGGGAGGGGCACTGAAGCTTTCTTT
CASSFQTGRGTEAFF
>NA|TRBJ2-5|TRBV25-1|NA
TGTGCCAGCAGTGAATATGCCCGTCGGGGGGAGACCCAGTACTTC
CASSEYARRGETQYF
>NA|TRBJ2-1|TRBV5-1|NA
TGCGCCAGCAGTCTTCCCGGACAGTACAATGAGCAGTTCTTC
CASSLPGQYNEQFF
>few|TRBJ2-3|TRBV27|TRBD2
TGTGCCAGCAGTTTAACCCGGGGTAGCGGGAGTGCAGATACGCAGTATTTT
CASSLTRGSGSADTQYF
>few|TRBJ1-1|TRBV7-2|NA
TGTGCCAGCAGCTTAGCGCCGGGGGGCGGCACTGAAGCTTTCTTT
CASSLAPGGGTEAFF
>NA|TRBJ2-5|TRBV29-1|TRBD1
TGCAGCGGACGGGCCGGGACAGGGGACCAAGAGACCCAGTACTTC
CSGRAGTGDQETQYF
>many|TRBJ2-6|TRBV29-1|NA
TGCAGCGTTGTTCCACCGCACTCTGGGGCCAACGTCCTGACTTTC
CSVVPPHSGANVLTF
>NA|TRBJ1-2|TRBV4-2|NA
TGTGCCAGCAGCCAAGATCCCGATGGCTACACCTTC
CASSQDPDGYTF
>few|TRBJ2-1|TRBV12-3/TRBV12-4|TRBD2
TGTGCCAGCAGTCCTAGCGGCGAGCAGTTCTTC
CASSPSGEQFF
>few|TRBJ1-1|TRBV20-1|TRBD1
TGCAGTGCATCCCCAGCCTCCAGGGGGCCCAACACTGAAGCTTTCTTT
CSASPASRGPNTEAFF
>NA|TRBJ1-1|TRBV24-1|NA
TGTGCCACCAGGGACGCCACGAACACTGAAGCTTTCTTT
CATRDATNTEAFF
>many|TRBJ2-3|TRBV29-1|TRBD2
TGCAGCGTCCAACTAGCGGGAGGTCCAGATACGCAGTATTTT
CSVQLAGGPDTQYF
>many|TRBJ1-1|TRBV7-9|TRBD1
TGTGCCAGCAGCCCGGGACAGGGTAACACTGAAGCTTTCTTT
CASSPGQGNTEAFF
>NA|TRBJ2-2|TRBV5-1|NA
TGCGCCAGCAGTAATCCGCCCGGGGAGCTGTTTTTT
CASSNPPGELFF
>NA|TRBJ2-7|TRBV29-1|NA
TGCAGCGTTGGGGACAACTACGAGCAGTACTTC
CSVGDNYEQYF
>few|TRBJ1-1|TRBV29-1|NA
TGCAGCGTTTCGGATCCGCGGGGTTTAGCTTTCTTT
CSVSDPRGLAFF
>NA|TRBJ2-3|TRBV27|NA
TGTGCCAGCAGACCTACAGTCTCCCGCACAGATACGCAGTATTTT
CASRPTVSRTDTQYF
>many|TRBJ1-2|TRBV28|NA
TGTGCCAGCAGGGGCCCCAGCTCCTATGGCTACACCTTC
CASRGPSSYGYTF
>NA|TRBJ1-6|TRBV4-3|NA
TGCGCCAGCAGCCGGACAGTCAATTCACCCCTCCACTTT
CASSRTVNSPLHF